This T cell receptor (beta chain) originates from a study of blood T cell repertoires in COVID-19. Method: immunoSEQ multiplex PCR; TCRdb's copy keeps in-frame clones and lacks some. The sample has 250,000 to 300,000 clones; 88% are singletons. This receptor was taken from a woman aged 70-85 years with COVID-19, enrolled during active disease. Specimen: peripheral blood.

The CDR3 loop is CSASSRTQYF. CDR3 DNA sequence: TGCAGTGCTAGTTCCAGGACCCAGTACTTC. The chain combines TRBV20-1 with TRBJ2-5; D is unresolved. CDR3 length: 10 amino acids. Germline V gives CDR1 DFQATT, CDR2 SNEGSKA (reference sequence). Trimming pared 3 bases from V and 7 bases from J, leaving 6 bases between.